This TCR beta chain was identified during a study of blood T cell repertoires in COVID-19 (dated by TCRdb to the early 2020s). Looking at the study overall: Samples from collaborators originated in the United States, Italy and Spain and spanned both the acute and convalescent phases of COVID-19. The material from the prospective study consisted of cDNA or gDNA derived from T cells, B-cell-depleted T cells, or PBMCs. The dataset comprised deeply sampled blood TCRbeta repertoires from subjects exposed to, actively infected with, or recovered from COVID-19. The repertoires were released in a freely available public database meant as a resource for research on the immune response to SARS-CoV-2. The samples were drawn from the first 160 participants of the ongoing ImmuneRACE study and from 1,254 subjects provided by 6 global collaborators. Sample metadata almost always included a de-identified subject ID, COVID-19 status, age in years and sex. HLA class I and class II types, where available, came from metadata supplied by the sample provider rather than from assay-based typing. Summary of the overall study and its limitations: Clinical and demographic metadata were provided uncurated, with the amount varying by source and participant.

To note about this clone: Its antigen has not been determined. There are no base qualities to consult, and no much larger clone falls within one base.

Participants in the prospective study were enrolled through a virtual design, were aged roughly 18 to 100 years, and lived in under 25 United States geographic areas. To assign participants to cohorts, the prospective study relied on clinical history that participants themselves reported in a screening survey and a study questionnaire. Exposed participants were defined as having been in contact with someone with a PCR-confirmed or clinician-diagnosed COVID-19 case within 2 weeks of study entry. In the prospective study, mobile phlebotomists collected whole blood, serum and a nasopharyngeal or oropharyngeal swab from each participant. Over a roughly 2-month period, participants in the prospective study had the option of providing additional blood draws and questionnaires. Prospective study blood samples were shipped either frozen or at room temperature before DNA extraction. TCRbeta CDR3 regions were amplified from genomic DNA by means of the immunoSEQ Assay, a bias-controlled multiplex PCR. The study's processing was this. Nucleated cell counts per sample were estimated from amplification of reference gene primers within the assay. To quantify the absolute abundance of each unique TCRbeta CDR3 rearrangement, sequence reads were collapsed and filtered. Productive Simpson clonality was computed per sample as the square root of Simpson's diversity index over productive rearrangements. The clones in this table, taken by TCRdb from immuneACCESS, are in-frame only. Not every clone is retained; where verified, under half of the shortfall comes from an unresolved V gene, and the cause of the rest is unknown. The V and J calls and clone size are taken from that table; D and trimming were inferred from the DNA. For this sample there are some 360,000 clones; around nine tenths appear just once. The ten largest account for about 0.94% of the sample.

The germline V gene yields ENHRY for CDR1 and SYGVKD for CDR2. The V end gives up 6 bases and the J end 2 bases, leaving 4 bases in the junction not matched to a gene. CDR3 length: 15 amino acids, cysteine to phenylalanine. The only DNA kept is the CDR3, 45 bases in frame from the first base. The sequenced material came from PBMCs or T cells enriched from blood (not recorded which). This sequence was found in a woman in her twenties or thirties who had been exposed to COVID-19. The chain is encoded by TRBV10-3 joined to TRBJ2-2, and 9 bases in between align with TRBD2. In nucleotide form, the sequence is TGTGCCATCAGCGTTAGCGGGGGAAACACCGGGGAGCTGTTTTTT. It translates to CAISVSGGNTGELFF.